Below, one T cell receptor beta chain is given with its context. This entry belongs to a study of control samples from healthy donors and cancer patients. There are 13 residues in the CDR3. The ends were cut back, 3 bases at V and 1 base at J, with 6 bases in the middle. In germline, CDR1 is MGHRA, CDR2 YSYEKL. Data came from immunoSEQ multiplex PCR; TCRdb stores just in-frame clones and leaves some out. The table includes some 74,000 clones, about 94% detected once. Sequencing used blood. The sequence was obtained from a woman in her 30s in good health. The rearrangement uses TRBV4-1 and TRBJ2-5; a possible D gene is TRBD2 (5 bases). This CDR3 reads CASSQGVQETQYF. The CDR3 nucleotides read TGCGCCAGCAGCCAGGGAGTCCAAGAGACCCAGTACTTC.